This entry lists 24 T cell receptor beta chains sequenced from one sample in a study of neurological immune-mediated disorders. A single record per CDR3 protein comes from TCRdb applying MiXCR to the 5' RACE reads. The table has fewer than 45,000 distinct CDR3 sequences, approximately 2.4% seen once; the top ten hold roughly 12%. Sequencing was done on a sample of PBMCs. The origin of the receptors is a young man with multiple sclerosis.

There are many counts of this clonotype. The chain is built from TRBV9 and TRBJ1-6, with D perhaps TRBD1 (5 bases). Germline V lookup: CDR1 SGDLS, CDR2 YYNGEE. With 1 base removed from V and 9 bases from J, the gap between germline ends came to 11 bases. The CDR3 totals 14 residues. The CDR3 spells CASSVRQGGSPLHF. The CDR3 DNA follows: TGTGCCAGCAGCGTAAGGCAGGGAGGTTCACCCCTCCACTTT. Complete variable domain (other parts from reference TRBV9 and TRBJ1-6): DSGVTQTPKHLITATGQRVTLRCSPRSGDLSVYWYQQSLDQGLQFLIQYYNGEERAKGNILERFSAQQFPDLHSELNLSSLELGDSALYFCASSVRQGGSPLHFGNGTRLTVT.

This clonotype was seen many times. The genes are TRBV5-1 and TRBJ2-7; D may correspond to TRBD1 or TRBD2 (5 bases each). V was shortened by 4 bases and J by 0 bases, with 14 bases between the two germline ends. This CDR3 is 15 amino acids long. CDR1 is SGHRS, CDR2 YFSETQ, per germline. This CDR3 reads CASSQGPGRSYEQYF. Written as DNA, the CDR3 is TGCGCCAGCAGCCAGGGACCGGGACGCTCCTACGAGCAGTACTTC.

This clonotype was found many times. The genes are TRBV20-1 and TRBJ2-5; 7 nucleotides agree with TRBD2. In germline, CDR1 is DFQATT, CDR2 SNEGSKA (reference sequence). J was trimmed by 2 bases and V by 1 base; bases with no gene match: 1. This CDR3 is built from 13 residues. The CDR3 DNA reads as TGCAGTGCTAGAGTGCGGGGGCAAGAGACCCAGTACTTC. Translation gives CSARVRGQETQYF.

This clonotype was counted ten times or more. The chain carries TRBV10-2 and TRBJ1-1; D unresolved. The V gene lost 3 bases and the J gene lost 6 bases, with 8 bases spanning the gap. Germline-derived CDR1 and CDR2 are WSHSY and SAAADI. CDR3 size: 12 residues. The chain's CDR3 is CASSDMGSEAFF. In DNA form, the CDR3 reads TGCGCCAGCAGTGATATGGGGTCTGAAGCTTTCTTT.

This clonotype was recorded at least ten times. The genes are TRBV20-1 and TRBJ2-7; unclear D gene. Germline loops: CDR1 DFQATT, CDR2 SNEGSKA (reference sequence). Trimming removed 6 bases at V and 2 bases at J, with 11 bases between. The CDR3 is 12 residues long. CDR3 nucleotides: TGCAGTGCCGAGAGTTCTACCTACGAGCAGTACTTC. This gives the protein CSAESSTYEQYF.

This clonotype came up many times. The chain links TRBV5-1 to TRBJ2-3; 7 bases agree with TRBD1. V was clipped by 0 bases and J by 2 bases; unmatched bases: 12. Germline loops: CDR1 SGHRS, CDR2 YFSETQ. The CDR3 is made up of 18 amino acids. The CDR3 nucleotides read TGCGCCAGCAGCTTGGTACCAACGACAGGGACAAACACAGATACGCAGTATTTT. It encodes CASSLVPTTGTNTDTQYF.

This clonotype showed up many times. The V call is TRBV28, the J call TRBJ2-6, with TRBD1 as a possible D gene (6 bases). V was trimmed by 10 bases and J by 2 bases, leaving 15 bases between them. CDR3 length: 15 residues. Germline V gives CDR1 MDHEN, CDR2 SYDVKM. CDR3 sequence (DNA): TGTGCCACCTACTTGGGGGCAGCTGGGGCCAACGTCCTGACTTTC. As protein: CATYLGAAGANVLTF. Complete variable domain (other parts from reference TRBV28 and TRBJ2-6): DVKVTQSSRYLVKRTGEKVFLECVQDMDHENMFWYRQDPGLGLRLIYFSYDVKMKEKGDIPEGYSVSREKKERFSLILESASTNQTSMYLCATYLGAAGANVLTFGAGSRLTVL.

This clonotype was recorded many times. V usage is TRBV12-3 or TRBV12-4 and J usage is TRBJ2-1; D not certain. The CDR3 extends over 14 amino acids. Trimming took 2 bases from V and 5 from J, leaving 10 bases between them. The CDR3 protein is CASSLSGVHNEQFF. In nucleotides, the CDR3 is TGTGCCAGCAGTTTAAGTGGCGTCCACAATGAGCAGTTCTTC.

This clonotype was observed at least ten times. The rearrangement uses TRBV3-1 and TRBJ1-2, with 12 positions matching TRBD1. CDR3 length: 14 residues. Germline V gene lookup returns CDR1 LGHDT and CDR2 YNNKEL (reference sequence). J was trimmed by 9 bases and V by 2 bases; bases with no gene match: 4. DNA for the CDR3: TGTGCCAGCAGCCAACGGGACAGGGGGCGCAGCTACACCTTC. Its protein product is CASSQRDRGRSYTF.

This clonotype was counted many times. The genes are TRBV20-1 and TRBJ2-7, with D perhaps matching TRBD1 (5 bases). Trimming cost V 2 bases and J 2 bases, with 16 bases left between them. Germline loops: CDR1 DFQATT, CDR2 SNEGSKA (reference sequence). The CDR3 totals 15 residues. The CDR3 loop is CSARPPWAQAYEQYF. In DNA, the CDR3 is TGCAGTGCTAGACCCCCTTGGGCACAGGCCTACGAGCAGTACTTC.

This clonotype has a count of ten or more. This chain connects TRBV6-4 to TRBJ2-1, with D perhaps given as TRBD1 or TRBD2 (6 bases each). The CDR3 has 15 residues. Trimming removed 4 bases at V and 1 base at J, with 11 bases between. Looked up from germline, CDR1 is MRHNA and CDR2 is SNTAGT. This chain's CDR3 is CASSVEGGSYNEQFF. The CDR3 region has the DNA TGTGCCAGCAGTGTGGAGGGGGGATCCTACAATGAGCAGTTCTTC.

V and J are TRBV20-1 and TRBJ2-5; D not certain. The CDR3 totals 15 residues. The ends were cut back, 4 bases at V and 2 bases at J, with 17 bases in the middle. Germline CDR1 reads DFQATT; CDR2 reads SNEGSKA (reference sequence). CDR3 coding DNA: TGCAGTGCTAACCCCCTCACCGTGGGGCAAGAGACCCAGTACTTC. Its translation: CSANPLTVGQETQYF.

Many counts were recorded for this clonotype. J is TRBJ2-2 and V is TRBV20-1; 14 bases align to TRBD2. Germline CDR1 is DFQATT and CDR2 is SNEGSKA (reference sequence). After removal of 6 bases from V and 5 bases from J, the junction contained 11 bases not matched to a gene. The CDR3 totals 17 residues. CDR3 bases: TGCAGTGCCGCCTCGGGACTAGCGGGAGTAGGTACCGGGGAGCTGTTTTTT. Encoded protein: CSAASGLAGVGTGELFF.

This clonotype was counted at least ten times. The chain employs TRBV6-5 and TRBJ1-6; D ambiguous. Trimming cost V 9 bases and J 0 bases, with 18 bases left between them. The CDR3 has 17 residues. Germline V CDR1 and CDR2: MNHEY, SVGAGI. The CDR3 bases are TGTGCCAGTTCTGGTTCCTCCTTCAGCTCCTATAATTCACCCCTCCACTTT. As protein: CASSGSSFSSYNSPLHF.

In its sample, this clonotype was seen a few times. The V gene is TRBV14, the J gene TRBJ2-5; 8 nucleotides align to TRBD1. Germline CDR1 is SGHDN and CDR2 is FVKESK. V lost 1 base to trimming and J lost 4 bases; unmatched junction nucleotides: 14. CDR3 size: 18 residues. The CDR3 is CASSQGLRSRGLGETQYF. The CDR3 region has the DNA TGTGCCAGCAGCCAAGGTCTACGAAGCAGGGGGCTAGGAGAGACCCAGTACTTC.

This clonotype has ten or more counts. V usage is TRBV5-1 and J usage is TRBJ1-1; D not certain. The CDR3 is made up of 15 amino acids. Germline V gene sequence: CDR1 SGHRS, CDR2 YFSETQ. The V end lost 2 bases, the J end lost 0 bases, and 11 bases lay between the germline ends. The CDR3 sequence: CASSLGGILNTEAFF. CDR3 DNA: TGCGCCAGCAGCTTAGGAGGGATATTGAACACTGAAGCTTTCTTT.

This clonotype was counted many times. The chain carries TRBV5-1 and TRBJ2-5; D is possibly TRBD1 or TRBD2 (6 bases each). V was pared by 4 bases and J by 5 bases, with 12 bases between. The germline V gene encodes CDR1 SGHRS and CDR2 YFSETQ. There are 13 residues in the CDR3. CDR3 nucleotide sequence: TGCGCCAGCAGCATGGGGGGCCGGGAGACCCAGTACTTC. It codes for CASSMGGRETQYF.

This clonotype was picked up many times. V is TRBV6-5 and J is TRBJ1-2; 7 nucleotides align to TRBD1. V was pared by 4 bases and J by 8 bases, with 4 bases of the junction left unmatched. CDR1 is MNHEY, CDR2 SVGAGI, per germline. The CDR3 covers 12 residues. The CDR3 here is CASSSTGDGYTF. CDR3 nucleotide sequence: TGTGCCAGCAGTTCAACAGGGGACGGCTACACCTTC.

This clonotype was found many times. The gene calls are TRBV5-1 and TRBJ2-2, with a possible D match to TRBD2 (5 bases). CDR1 and CDR2 from the germline V gene are SGHRS and YFSETQ. This CDR3 is built from 15 residues. The V end lost 4 bases, the J end lost 0 bases, and 10 bases lay between the germline ends. CDR3 nucleotide sequence: TGCGCCAGCAGCCCGGACTTTCCGAACACCGGGGAGCTGTTTTTT. Protein sequence: CASSPDFPNTGELFF.

This clonotype was seen ten or more times. The J gene is TRBJ2-1, the V gene TRBV5-1, with 13 bases fitting TRBD2. Germline assignment: CDR1 SGHRS and CDR2 YFSETQ. V was clipped by 4 bases and J by 5 bases; unmatched bases: 6. The CDR3 totals 16 residues. CDR3 amino acids: CASSLQLAGGNNEQFF. The CDR3 DNA follows: TGCGCCAGCAGCCTTCAACTAGCGGGGGGGAACAATGAGCAGTTCTTC.

This clonotype was observed at least ten times. J is TRBJ2-1 and V is TRBV20-1; D possibly corresponds to TRBD1 (5 bases). Germline assignment: CDR1 DFQATT and CDR2 SNEGSKA (reference sequence). Trimming removed 5 bases at V and 7 bases at J, with 15 bases between. This CDR3 comprises 13 residues. CDR3 nucleotide sequence: TGCAGTGCTCGAGTAGGGGCGTTTAATGAGCAGTTCTTC. Translating gives CSARVGAFNEQFF.

This clonotype was recorded many times. This chain joins TRBV5-1 and TRBJ2-3; either TRBD1 or TRBD2 may supply D (5 bases each). This CDR3 is built from 15 residues. V gave up 0 bases and J gave up 2 bases, with 10 bases separating them. Looked up from germline, CDR1 is SGHRS and CDR2 is YFSETQ. The CDR3 bases are TGCGCCAGCAGCTTGGAAGGGACCCCCACAGATACGCAGTATTTT. Its translation is CASSLEGTPTDTQYF.

This clonotype showed up many times. The CDR3 DNA reads TGCAGTGCTAGGGACTCAACAGGGAATCAGCCCCAGCATTTT. It specifies CSARDSTGNQPQHF. J is TRBJ1-5 and V is TRBV20-1; D possibly corresponds to TRBD1 (6 bases). This CDR3 has 14 amino acids. Germline-derived CDR1 and CDR2 are DFQATT and SNEGSKA (reference sequence). Between the trimmed V and J ends, which lost 3 bases and 4 bases, there was a span of 13 bases.

This clonotype showed up many times. Compared with germline, one end of the junction differs, possibly owing to a read error. In DNA, the CDR3 is TGCGAGGTCAGGGCCTACGTAGGGGATACGCAGTATTTT. Its protein is CEVRAYVGDTQYF. The chain combines TRBV28 with TRBJ2-3; possibly TRBD1 for D (5 bases). Germline CDR1 MDHEN, CDR2 SYDVKM. The CDR3 consists of 13 residues.